A selection of T cell receptor beta chains follows, all from one sample in a study of T cells in Graves' hyperthyroidism and ophthalmopathy. TCRdb re-called the multiplex PCR reads through MiXCR, storing one row per CDR3 protein. Among more than 500,000 distinct CDR3 sequences listed, 16% were seen once. The sample taken for sequencing was blood. The receptors stem from a woman in her thirties with Graves' hyperthyroidism. CDR3s include the opening cysteine and the closing phenylalanine or tryptophan. The D gene is left open where the match is weak. Part of the rows lack a size; the others show once, few, many or a class for expanded clones.

>many|TRBV6-1|TRBJ2-3|.
TGTGCCAGCAGTGACAATCCGGGGCACCTCACAGATACGCAGTATTTT
CASSDNPGHLTDTQYF
>many|TRBV6-1|TRBJ2-5|.
TGTGCCAGCAGTGATCTTGACAAAGAGACCCAGTACTTC
CASSDLDKETQYF
>few|TRBV6-4|TRBJ2-1|.
TGTGCCAGCAGTGACGGGCTAACTATGAATGAGCAGTTCTTC
CASSDGLTMNEQFF
>many|TRBV6-1|TRBJ2-3|.
TGTGCCAGCAGCGCCCGACTAGACGCTCCGCATACGCAGTATTTT
CASSARLDAPHTQYF
>many|TRBV6-1|TRBJ2-1|TRBD1
TGTGCCAGCAGTTCCGGGGACAGGACTTACAATGAGCAGTTCTTC
CASSSGDRTYNEQFF
>few|TRBV27|TRBJ2-1|.
TGTGCCAGCATAGGGATGGAACGCCACAATGAGCAGTTCTTC
CASIGMERHNEQFF
>.|TRBV7-2|TRBJ2-7|TRBD2
TGTGCCAGCAGCCCAAGCGGGAGGACAGACGAGCAGTACTTC
CASSPSGRTDEQYF
>.|TRBV9|TRBJ1-3|TRBD1
TGTGCCAGCAGCGCGACAGGGGCCCCCTCTGGAAACACCATATATTTT
CASSATGAPSGNTIYF
>.|TRBV19|TRBJ2-5|TRBD1
TGTGCCAGTCAGGGGGCAACAGAGACCCAGTACTTC
CASQGATETQYF
>few|TRBV18|TRBJ2-2|.
TGTGCCAGCTCGATGGGCACCGGGGAGCTGTTTTTT
CASSMGTGELFF
>.|TRBV6-1|TRBJ2-7|.
TGTGCCAGCAGTGAACGCTTAGGACAGATATACGAGCAGTACTTC
CASSERLGQIYEQYF
>many|TRBV11-2|TRBJ2-7|TRBD2
TGTGCCAGCAGCTTCGGACTAGCAGATATCTACGAGCAGTACTTC
CASSFGLADIYEQYF
>many|TRBV20-1|TRBJ2-5|TRBD2
TGCAGTGCAGAGCGGGAGGGCCTCACTCGGCCAGAGACCCAGTACTTC
CSAEREGLTRPETQYF
>many|TRBV12-3/TRBV12-4|TRBJ2-2|.
TGTGCCACCCCTGTAGCATCTAACACCGGGGAGCTGTTTTTT
CATPVASNTGELFF
>many|TRBV4-3|TRBJ1-2|.
TGCGCCAGCAGCCAGGACATAAACTATGGCTACACCTTC
CASSQDINYGYTF
>many|TRBV18|TRBJ2-7|TRBD2
TGTGCCAGCTCACCACGGGAGGGTTACGAGCAGTACTTC
CASSPREGYEQYF
>many|TRBV6-1|TRBJ2-7|TRBD1
TGTGCCAGCATCAGACAGGGTGTCGAGCAGTACTTC
CASIRQGVEQYF
>.|TRBV2|TRBJ1-5|TRBD1
TGTGCCAGCAGACTAGACAGGGCGGAGCAGCCCCAGCATTTT
CASRLDRAEQPQHF
>.|TRBV5-6|TRBJ2-1|.
TGTGCCAGCAGCTTGAATGGGGTGGCTTTCAATGAGCAGTTCTTC
CASSLNGVAFNEQFF